The table lists the clone carrying this T cell receptor beta chain with a count of one. In the authors' workflow: Amplified reference gene primers provided the basis for estimating nucleated cell counts. Profiled with immunoSEQ multiplex PCR; TCRdb holds only in-frame clones, not every one. D and trimming come from the DNA, and the V and J calls and clone size come from that table. The sample has roughly 260,000 clones; around 90% are singletons. These data come from a study of blood T cell repertoires in COVID-19. Study-wide background: Both acute and convalescent COVID-19 samples were obtained from the United States, Italy and Spain. Nucleic acid was either cDNA or gDNA, and it came from T cells, B-cell-depleted T cells, or PBMCs.

Seattle's enrolled individuals joined amid active infection and were then monitored longitudinally. Germline-derived CDR1 and CDR2 are SGHTA and FQGNSA. The CDR3 runs 13 residues. With 2 bases clipped from V and 10 bases from J, the junction kept 4 bases outside the gene matches. The chain recombines TRBV7-2 with TRBJ2-1, with 8 bases lining up with TRBD2. This sequence was found in a person between 18 and 35 years old with COVID-19, enrolled during active disease. The sample was peripheral blood. Here the CDR3 reads CASSLIAGNEQFF. For the CDR3, the DNA is TGTGCCAGCAGCTTAATAGCGGGAAACGAGCAGTTCTTC.